This T cell receptor beta chain was found in a study of OX40 agonist ivuxolimab in advanced cancers. The overall study: Mean age 60 years, range about 23 to 85; nearly 85% male.

Sequencing was performed with immunoSEQ multiplex PCR; in TCRdb, only in-frame clones are kept and a portion is missing. The table includes about 80,000 clones, over 85% detected once. Trimming shortened V by 0 bases and J by 4 bases, and 15 bases separated the two germline ends. The CDR3 spans 16 residues. CDR1 and CDR2 (germline): LNHDA, SQIVND (reference sequence). V gene TRBV19 combines with J gene TRBJ2-5; tentatively, D is TRBD2 (5 bases). This material consisted of CD4+ or CD8+ T cells sorted from blood, taken in a trial of the OX40 agonist ivuxolimab. The source is an adult with an advanced solid tumor such as melanoma, head and neck, liver or kidney cancer. CDR3 in DNA: TGTGCCAGTAGTATAGAAGGGCGGACTCCCGTAGAGACCCAGTACTTC. Translating it yields CASSIEGRTPVETQYF.